These T cell receptor beta chains were read from a single sample in a study of naive and memory T cell subsets. One entry per CDR3 protein, called by TCRdb with MiXCR from the UMI-ligation and nested PCR reads. The profile shows 130,000 to 150,000 distinct CDR3 sequences, over 15% of them singletons. Material: naive CD4+ T cells from blood. These receptors originate from a human donor in good health. CDR3s include the opening cysteine and the closing phenylalanine or tryptophan. Fields, in order: D gene, J gene, clone size, V gene, CDR3 DNA, CDR3 protein. A D gene is named only where the DNA matches it firmly. The listing skips clone size in some rows; elsewhere it reads once, few, many or a size class.

D: TRBD2; J: TRBJ2-3; size: few; V: TRBV10-3; DNA: TGTGCCATCAGTCCCAAGACTAGCGGGAGCACAGATACGCAGTATTTT; CDR3: CAISPKTSGSTDTQYF
D: .; J: TRBJ2-7; size: few; V: TRBV5-1; DNA: TGCGCCAGCAGCTTGGTGGCAGGGTCCCCGTACGAGCAGTACTTC; CDR3: CASSLVAGSPYEQYF
D: .; J: TRBJ1-6; size: few; V: TRBV5-5; DNA: TGTGCCAGCCACGAGATGGGATATAATTCACCCCTCCACTTT; CDR3: CASHEMGYNSPLHF
D: .; J: TRBJ1-1; size: .; V: TRBV18; DNA: TGTGCCAGCTCACCATGGGAGGGAGAAGCTTTCTTT; CDR3: CASSPWEGEAFF
D: .; J: TRBJ2-1; size: .; V: TRBV5-4; DNA: TGTGCCAGCAGACGATCGACGGGGACCTCCTACAATGAGCAGTTCTTC; CDR3: CASRRSTGTSYNEQFF
D: .; J: TRBJ2-7; size: .; V: TRBV10-3; DNA: TGTGCCACCAGCCGGGACGGGACCTACGAGCAGTACTTC; CDR3: CATSRDGTYEQYF
D: TRBD2; J: TRBJ2-1; size: few; V: TRBV20-1; DNA: TGCAGTGCCGACGGACTAGCGGGAGACTATGAGCAGTTCTTC; CDR3: CSADGLAGDYEQFF
D: .; J: TRBJ2-2; size: many; V: TRBV7-3; DNA: TGTGCCAGCAGCTTACTTGGACCATCAAACACCGGGGAGCTGTTTTTT; CDR3: CASSLLGPSNTGELFF
D: .; J: TRBJ2-7; size: .; V: TRBV19; DNA: TGTGCCAGGGCGACCAGGGTCTACGAGCAGTACTTC; CDR3: CARATRVYEQYF
D: .; J: TRBJ2-7; size: .; V: TRBV6-5; DNA: TGTGCCAGCAGGAGGAGGGTCGACGAGCAGTACTTC; CDR3: CASRRRVDEQYF
D: .; J: TRBJ2-7; size: .; V: TRBV30; DNA: TGTGCCTGGAACCGAGGGGGTTTCTCAAAAACGATTTACGAGCAGTACTTC; CDR3: CAWNRGGFSKTIYEQYF
D: .; J: TRBJ2-7; size: few; V: TRBV4-2; DNA: TGTGCCAGCAGCCCCGGGACGGATCACTCCTACGAGCAGTACTTC; CDR3: CASSPGTDHSYEQYF
D: .; J: TRBJ2-2; size: .; V: TRBV6-2/TRBV6-3; DNA: TGTGCCAGCGCGCGACCCAACACCGGGGAGCTGTTTTTT; CDR3: CASARPNTGELFF
D: TRBD2; J: TRBJ2-5; size: .; V: TRBV6-5; DNA: TGTGCCAGCAGAAACCGAGGACTAGCGACCCAAGAGACCCAGTACTTC; CDR3: CASRNRGLATQETQYF
D: .; J: TRBJ2-7; size: .; V: TRBV5-1; DNA: TGCGCCAGCAGCTCGGGAAGGGGGGTTCTAGGCTCCGAGCAGTACTTC; CDR3: CASSSGRGVLGSEQYF
D: TRBD2; J: TRBJ2-2; size: few; V: TRBV18; DNA: TGTGCCAGCTCACCCGCACTAGCGGGAGAGGCCGGGGAGCTGTTTTTT; CDR3: CASSPALAGEAGELFF
D: TRBD2; J: TRBJ2-3; size: .; V: TRBV11-2; DNA: TGTGCCAGCAGCGCCCAACTAGCGGGAGCTACAGATACGCAGTATTTT; CDR3: CASSAQLAGATDTQYF
D: .; J: TRBJ1-5; size: .; V: TRBV28; DNA: TGTGCCAGCAGTTTCAGGGGCAGACAGCCCCAGCATTTT; CDR3: CASSFRGRQPQHF
D: .; J: TRBJ2-3; size: many; V: TRBV5-1; DNA: TGCGCCAGCAGCTCCGCAGTTCCTAGCACAGATACGCAGTATTTT; CDR3: CASSSAVPSTDTQYF
D: .; J: TRBJ1-1; size: .; V: TRBV20-1; DNA: TGCAGTGCTCCCCAGGGGAACACTGAAGCTTTCTTT; CDR3: CSAPQGNTEAFF
D: .; J: TRBJ2-1; size: many; V: TRBV20-1; DNA: TGCAGTGCTAGTTCACCCACGGATCCCTACAATGAGCAGTTCTTC; CDR3: CSASSPTDPYNEQFF
D: .; J: TRBJ1-1; size: many; V: TRBV29-1; DNA: TGCAGCGTTGGGGGAGCCAACACTGAAGCTTTCTTT; CDR3: CSVGGANTEAFF
D: TRBD2; J: TRBJ2-1; size: .; V: TRBV30; DNA: TGTGCCTGGAGTGCCAAGGAGGCGGGGGTCCTCAATGAGCAGTTCTTC; CDR3: CAWSAKEAGVLNEQFF
D: .; J: TRBJ2-4; size: few; V: TRBV19; DNA: TGTGCCAGTAGTATTATATTTCAGGGAGTCGGAAACATTCAGTACTTC; CDR3: CASSIIFQGVGNIQYF
D: .; J: TRBJ2-4; size: many; V: TRBV7-2; DNA: TGTGCCAGCAGCACCGGGACAACTAAAAACATTCAGTACTTC; CDR3: CASSTGTTKNIQYF
D: TRBD1; J: TRBJ2-3; size: .; V: TRBV28; DNA: TGTGCCAGCAGTTTTTGGTCTCGGGGGACAGGGGGCTCCACAGATACGCAGTATTTT; CDR3: CASSFWSRGTGGSTDTQYF
D: TRBD2; J: TRBJ2-3; size: .; V: TRBV4-1; DNA: TGCGCCAGCAGCCAAGTTACGGGACTAGCGGGAATGAAGGATACGCAGTATTTT; CDR3: CASSQVTGLAGMKDTQYF
D: .; J: TRBJ1-1; size: .; V: TRBV27; DNA: TGTGCCAGCAGTTTTCGGCCGAACACTGAAGCTTTCTTT; CDR3: CASSFRPNTEAFF
D: TRBD2; J: TRBJ2-2; size: few; V: TRBV5-1; DNA: TGCGCCAGCAGCTTGGTTAGGCCCAGCGGGATCGGGGAGCTGTTTTTT; CDR3: CASSLVRPSGIGELFF
D: TRBD1; J: TRBJ2-2; size: .; V: TRBV2; DNA: TGTGCCAGCAGTCCTCGGACAGGTTACACCGGGGAGCTGTTTTTT; CDR3: CASSPRTGYTGELFF
D: TRBD1; J: TRBJ1-1; size: .; V: TRBV4-1; DNA: TGCGCCAGCAGCCAAGATTGGGACAGGGTCACTGAAGCTTTCTTT; CDR3: CASSQDWDRVTEAFF
D: TRBD2; J: TRBJ2-1; size: few; V: TRBV29-1; DNA: TGCAGCGTTGATAGGACTAGCGGGGCTTACAATGAGCAGTTCTTC; CDR3: CSVDRTSGAYNEQFF
D: .; J: TRBJ2-1; size: few; V: TRBV30; DNA: TGTGCCTGGAGTGTACGGGTTGGCCATGAGCAGTTCTTC; CDR3: CAWSVRVGHEQFF
D: TRBD2; J: TRBJ2-3; size: few; V: TRBV25-1; DNA: TGTGCCAGCAGTGTTCGACTAGCGGGGCGCACAGATACGCAGTATTTT; CDR3: CASSVRLAGRTDTQYF
D: .; J: TRBJ1-3; size: few; V: TRBV10-3; DNA: TGTGCCATCAGCCCCCCAACTGGAAACACCATATATTTT; CDR3: CAISPPTGNTIYF
D: .; J: TRBJ2-5; size: .; V: TRBV5-1; DNA: TGCGCCAGCAGCTTCACAGTCAGTGAGACCCAGTACTTC; CDR3: CASSFTVSETQYF
D: .; J: TRBJ2-1; size: .; V: TRBV29-1; DNA: TGCAGCGTTGCTCAGGCAACCTACAATGAGCAGTTCTTC; CDR3: CSVAQATYNEQFF
D: TRBD1; J: TRBJ1-5; size: .; V: TRBV28; DNA: TGTGCCAGCACCCTAGGGGGCCGGGGGGATCAGCCCCAGCATTTT; CDR3: CASTLGGRGDQPQHF
D: .; J: TRBJ1-1; size: .; V: TRBV20-1; DNA: TGCAGTGCTAGATCGTTGGGTTTTCACACTGAAGCTTTCTTT; CDR3: CSARSLGFHTEAFF
D: .; J: TRBJ2-7; size: .; V: TRBV16; DNA: TGTGCCAGCAGCCAGCTGACTCAGGGGTACGAGCAGTACTTC; CDR3: CASSQLTQGYEQYF
D: .; J: TRBJ2-2; size: few; V: TRBV5-1; DNA: TGCGCCAGCAGCTTGACGGGACACGGTTACACCGGGGAGCTGTTTTTT; CDR3: CASSLTGHGYTGELFF
D: .; J: TRBJ2-7; size: .; V: TRBV18; DNA: TGTGCCAGCTCACCAGTCGGGGGCTACGAGCAGTACTTC; CDR3: CASSPVGGYEQYF
D: TRBD1; J: TRBJ2-7; size: few; V: TRBV30; DNA: TGTGCCTGGAGTGTCGGTGCAGGGGGTTCCTACGAGCAGTACTTC; CDR3: CAWSVGAGGSYEQYF
D: .; J: TRBJ1-1; size: few; V: TRBV5-1; DNA: TGCGCCAGCAGCGGAGGGGGGAACACTGAAGCTTTCTTT; CDR3: CASSGGGNTEAFF